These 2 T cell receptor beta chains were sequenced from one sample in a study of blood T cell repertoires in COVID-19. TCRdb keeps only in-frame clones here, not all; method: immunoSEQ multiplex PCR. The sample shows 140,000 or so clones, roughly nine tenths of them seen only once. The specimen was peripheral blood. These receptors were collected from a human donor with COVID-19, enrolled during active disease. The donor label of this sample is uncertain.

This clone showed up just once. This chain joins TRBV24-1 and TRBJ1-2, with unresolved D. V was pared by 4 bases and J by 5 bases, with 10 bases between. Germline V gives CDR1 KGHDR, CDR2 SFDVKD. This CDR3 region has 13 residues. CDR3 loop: CATSEAEAYGYTF. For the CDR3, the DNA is TGTGCCACCAGTGAGGCCGAAGCGTATGGCTACACCTTC.

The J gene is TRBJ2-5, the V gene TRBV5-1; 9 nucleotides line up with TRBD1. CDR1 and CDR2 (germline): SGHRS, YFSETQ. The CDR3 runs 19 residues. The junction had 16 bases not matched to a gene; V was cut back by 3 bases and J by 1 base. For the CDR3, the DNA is TGCGCCAGCAGCTCATGGGCCCGCAGACAGGGACAGGGCCAAGAGACCCAGTACTTC. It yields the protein CASSSWARRQGQGQETQYF.